This TCR beta chain was sequenced in a study of metastatic and nonmetastatic thyroid tumors. Study-level background: For malignant and benign thyroid patients, tumor or nodule tissue and blood were the sources whose repertoires were compared.

CDR1 SGHRS and CDR2 YFSETQ come from the germline V gene. Trimming left V 3 bases short and J 4 bases short, with 21 bases between. This CDR3 has 17 residues. Every patient was untreated before thyroid surgery. There are many counts of this clone. Per the original methods: Building a distant-metastasis classifier for papillary thyroid cancer drew on CDR3 differences across clinicopathological groups. Through MiXCR, TCRdb re-clonotyped the PCR reads. V and J calls and clone size were set by TCRdb, not the authors. The sample comprises approximately 15,000 clones, roughly 20% of which are singletons, and around an eighth rests with the top ten.

The TCR sequence derives from a female donor with papillary thyroid cancer or a benign thyroid nodule (not recorded which). Some clones in this sample may be carry-over from other donors' samples. The material sequenced was blood. J is TRBJ2-3 and V is TRBV5-1, with D perhaps TRBD2 (6 bases). CDR3 bases: TGCGCCAGCAGCTCCTCGTTAGCGGAGACTTGGGCAGATACGCAGTATTTT. It codes for CASSSSLAETWADTQYF.